The next 9 T cell receptor beta chains were all read from a single sample in a study of a mutant IDH1 vaccine in newly diagnosed glioma (dated by TCRdb to the early 2020s). These receptors lack a known antigen. Taken with the paper, the label for time point translates to: week 11, during vaccination. Each vaccine dose was 300 ug of a 20-mer mutant IDH1 peptide in Montanide, given subcutaneously with topical imiquimod. The library was generated by the immunoSEQ multiplex PCR assay. TCRdb's version of the immuneACCESS table is confined to in-frame rearrangements and falls short of the full clone set. An unresolved V gene accounts for under half of the shortfall where checked; the remainder is of unknown origin. The sample yields 20,000 to 25,000 clones; approximately 79% were counted once. Clones ranked in the top ten supply around 8% of the sample. Sequenced here: PBMCs, sampled from a glioma patient whose treatment included an IDH1 peptide vaccine. The receptors were gathered from a man aged 35 to 55 with glioma.

The chain combines TRBV18 with TRBJ1-1; tentatively, D is TRBD1 (6 bases). CDR3 size: 14 residues. CDR1 is KGHSH, CDR2 LQKENI, per germline. V shed 4 bases and J shed 4 bases, with 13 bases lying between them. In DNA form, the CDR3 reads TGTGCCAGCTCACGTCGACAGGCAGTCACTGAAGCTTTCTTT. Translation: CASSRRQAVTEAFF. Variable domain in full (rest from reference TRBV18 and TRBJ1-1): NAGVMQNPRHLVRRRGQEARLRCSPMKGHSHVYWYRQLPEEGLKFMVYLQKENIIDESGMPKERFSAEFPKEGPSILRIQQVVRGDSAAYFCASSRRQAVTEAFFGQGTRLTVV.

This chain links TRBV21-1 with TRBJ1-2; TRBD1 is the table's D call and was not checked against the DNA. TRBV21-1 counts as a pseudogene. This CDR3 is 16 amino acids long. The CDR3 loop is CASIWARGGADYGYTF. DNA for the CDR3: TGTGCCAGCATCTGGGCGAGAGGGGGCGCTGACTATGGCTACACCTTC.

The DNA for the CDR3 is TGTGCCACCAGCAGAGAAGGGGGAGGGCCGTACAATGAGCAGTTCTTC. Its protein is CATSREGGGPYNEQFF. V usage is TRBV15 and J usage is TRBJ2-1; D may be TRBD2 (7 bases). This CDR3 contains 16 residues. CDR1 is LNHNV and CDR2 is YYDKDF in the germline V gene (reference sequence). V was shortened by 0 bases and J by 4 bases, with 13 bases between the two germline ends.

This clone has only a few counts. The J gene is TRBJ2-3, the V gene TRBV6-1; 11 bases fit TRBD2. The CDR3 has 15 amino acids. The J segment lost 3 bases and the V segment lost 6 bases, leaving 5 bases of the junction unmatched. The V gene's germline CDR1 is MNHNS and CDR2 SASEGT. The CDR3 sequence is CASRGGLAETDTQYF. The CDR3 bases are TGTGCCAGCAGGGGGGGACTAGCGGAGACAGATACGCAGTATTTT.

The rearrangement links TRBV19 to TRBJ2-5; D is ambiguous. The end of the DNA fits TRBJ2-7 better, so the J call may be wrong. CDR3 length: 13 amino acids. Germline assignment: CDR1 LNHDA and CDR2 SQIVND (reference sequence). Here the CDR3 reads CASRNDGSYEQYF. The CDR3 bases are TGTGCCAGTAGAAACGACGGCTCCTACGAGCAGTACTTC.

The chain couples TRBV6-5 to TRBJ2-3, with D maybe TRBD2 (6 bases). V gave up 8 bases and J gave up 3 bases, with 18 bases separating them. This CDR3 contains 15 residues. Germline-derived CDR1 and CDR2 are MNHEY and SVGAGI. The CDR3, as DNA: TGTGCCAGCTCCAGTGGGGGGAGCAAAACAGATACGCAGTATTTT. This codes for CASSSGGSKTDTQYF.

This clone was recorded a few times. The rearrangement uses TRBV30 and TRBJ1-1, with TRBD1 matching over 7 bases. CDR1 GTSNPN and CDR2 SVGIG come from the germline V gene (reference sequence). The CDR3 is 15 residues long. V lost 4 bases and J lost 3; bases outside the gene matches: 11. In nucleotides, the CDR3 is TGTGCCTGGAAAAAATTTGGGACAGATTACACTGAAGCTTTCTTT. This encodes CAWKKFGTDYTEAFF. Looking up the rest from reference TRBV30 and TRBJ1-1 gives the full variable domain: SQTIHQWPATLVQPVGSPLSLECTVEGTSNPNLYWYRQAAGRGLQLLFYSVGIGQISSEVPQNLSASRPQDRQFILSSKKLLLSDSGFYLCAWKKFGTDYTEAFFGQGTRLTVV.

The gene calls are TRBV6-4 and TRBJ2-7; no clear D. Germline assignment: CDR1 MRHNA and CDR2 SNTAGT. The germline V and J ends were trimmed by 11 bases and 3 bases, with 26 bases remaining between them. The CDR3 covers 16 residues. CDR3 amino acids: CAGLVPIGQADYEQYV. The CDR3 DNA reads TGTGCCGGCCTGGTCCCTATAGGGCAGGCTGACTACGAGCAGTACGTC.

The rearrangement joins TRBV6-5 to TRBJ1-5, with D maybe TRBD1 (5 bases). CDR1 MNHEY and CDR2 SVGAGI come from the germline V gene. The CDR3 is made up of 13 amino acids. Trimming removed 5 bases at V and 7 bases at J, with 12 bases between. Here the CDR3 reads CASSAVRAQPQHF. The DNA for the CDR3 is TGTGCCAGCAGTGCAGTCAGGGCCCAGCCCCAGCATTTT.